Listed below are T cell receptor beta chains from one sample, sequenced in a study of blood T cell repertoires in COVID-19. Libraries were prepared by immunoSEQ multiplex PCR; TCRdb keeps only in-frame clonotypes and omits some of them. The table lists 160,000 or so clones, more than 75% of them singletons. The sequenced material came from peripheral blood. The receptors originated from a man aged 55 to 69 with active or convalescent COVID-19. Both conserved end residues are part of each CDR3. D genes are given only for firm matches. Some rows have no size entry. The others give once, few or many, or a class for an expanded clone.

CDR3 protein: CASSPPSQATNEKLFF
CDR3 DNA: TGTGCCAGCTCACCACCCTCACAGGCAACTAATGAAAAACTGTTTTTT
J gene: TRBJ1-4
clone size: .
D gene: .
V gene: TRBV18

CDR3 protein: CASSLGARQGNTEAFF
CDR3 DNA: TGTGCCAGCAGCTTGGGGGCCCGACAGGGGAACACTGAAGCTTTCTTT
J gene: TRBJ1-1
clone size: .
D gene: TRBD1
V gene: TRBV5-4

CDR3 protein: CASSRTSGRAKTDTQYF
CDR3 DNA: TGCGCCAGCAGCAGGACTAGCGGGAGGGCCAAGACAGATACGCAGTATTTT
J gene: TRBJ2-3
clone size: .
D gene: TRBD2
V gene: TRBV5-1

CDR3 protein: CASSPTGVTEAFF
CDR3 DNA: TGTGCCAGCAGTCCCACAGGGGTTACTGAAGCTTTCTTT
J gene: TRBJ1-1
clone size: .
D gene: TRBD1
V gene: TRBV28

CDR3 protein: CASSLVDRIPFYGYTF
CDR3 DNA: TGTGCCAGCAGCTTAGTAGACAGGATACCGTTCTATGGCTACACCTTC
J gene: TRBJ1-2
clone size: once
D gene: .
V gene: TRBV7-2

CDR3 protein: CASSELAGGWITDTQYF
CDR3 DNA: TGTGCCAGCAGTGAACTAGCGGGGGGGTGGATAACAGATACGCAGTATTTT
J gene: TRBJ2-3
clone size: .
D gene: TRBD2
V gene: TRBV2

CDR3 protein: CASSLVDRGGTGELFF
CDR3 DNA: TGCGCCAGCAGCTTGGTGGACAGGGGAGGCACCGGGGAGCTGTTTTTT
J gene: TRBJ2-2
clone size: .
D gene: TRBD1
V gene: TRBV5-1

CDR3 protein: CASSPRTPGNEQFF
CDR3 DNA: TGTGCCAGCAGCCCAAGGACTCCCGGCAATGAGCAGTTCTTC
J gene: TRBJ2-1
clone size: .
D gene: .
V gene: TRBV9

CDR3 protein: CSVSGPPGANTEAFF
CDR3 DNA: TGCAGCGTTTCCGGGCCTCCTGGGGCAAACACTGAAGCTTTCTTT
J gene: TRBJ1-1
clone size: once
D gene: .
V gene: TRBV29-1

CDR3 protein: CASSPQGEGMSTEAFF
CDR3 DNA: TGTGCCAGCAGCCCACAAGGCGAGGGAATGAGCACTGAAGCTTTCTTT
J gene: TRBJ1-1
clone size: .
D gene: .
V gene: TRBV3-1/TRBV3-2

CDR3 protein: CASSPQNGENEQFF
CDR3 DNA: TGTGCCAGCTCACCACAAAATGGGGAGAATGAGCAGTTCTTC
J gene: TRBJ2-1
clone size: .
D gene: .
V gene: TRBV18

CDR3 protein: CASRQGQRANYGYTF
CDR3 DNA: TGTGCCAGCAGGCAAGGACAGAGAGCTAACTATGGCTACACCTTC
J gene: TRBJ1-2
clone size: .
D gene: .
V gene: TRBV6-5

CDR3 protein: CASSGTGFVTYEQYF
CDR3 DNA: TGTGCCAGCAGCGGGACAGGGTTCGTTACCTACGAGCAGTACTTC
J gene: TRBJ2-7
clone size: .
D gene: TRBD1
V gene: TRBV6-2/TRBV6-3

CDR3 protein: CASSNRTGGGGYTF
CDR3 DNA: TGCGCCAGCAGTAACCGGACAGGGGGCGGTGGCTACACCTTC
J gene: TRBJ1-2
clone size: .
D gene: TRBD1
V gene: TRBV10-2

CDR3 protein: CASSPPGIAYEQYF
CDR3 DNA: TGTGCCAGCAGCCCCCCAGGCATAGCCTACGAGCAGTACTTC
J gene: TRBJ2-7
clone size: .
D gene: .
V gene: TRBV7-8

CDR3 protein: CASSVQGDTNYGYTF
CDR3 DNA: TGTGCCAGCAGCGTACAGGGGGACACTAACTATGGCTACACCTTC
J gene: TRBJ1-2
clone size: .
D gene: TRBD1
V gene: TRBV7-2

CDR3 protein: CASSELGQGASGNEQFF
CDR3 DNA: TGTGCCAGCAGTGAACTAGGACAGGGGGCCTCAGGGAATGAGCAGTTCTTC
J gene: TRBJ2-1
clone size: .
D gene: TRBD1
V gene: TRBV25-1

CDR3 protein: CASSFIGSGGEKLFF
CDR3 DNA: TGTGCCAGCAGTTTCATCGGGTCTGGAGGCGAAAAACTGTTTTTT
J gene: TRBJ1-4
clone size: once
D gene: .
V gene: TRBV27

CDR3 protein: CSVEDFGRYYF
CDR3 DNA: TGCAGCGTTGAAGATTTTGGCAGGTACTACTTC
J gene: TRBJ2-4
clone size: .
D gene: .
V gene: TRBV29-1

CDR3 protein: CASSGLAGTGELFF
CDR3 DNA: TGTGCCAGTAGTGGTCTCGCGGGGACCGGGGAGCTGTTTTTT
J gene: TRBJ2-2
clone size: .
D gene: .
V gene: TRBV19

CDR3 protein: CASSQEGQGAFGGYTF
CDR3 DNA: TGTGCCAGCAGCCAAGAGGGACAGGGGGCCTTTGGAGGCTACACCTTC
J gene: TRBJ1-2
clone size: .
D gene: TRBD1
V gene: TRBV3-1/TRBV3-2